Listed here are 13 T cell receptor beta chains from one sample, sequenced in a study of T cell repertoires in cytomegalovirus infection. TCRdb redid the calling of the reads with MiXCR, one entry per CDR3 protein. The top ten hold around 7.6% of the sample, which has fewer than 700,000 distinct CDR3 sequences, roughly 26% seen once. What was sequenced was CD8+ T cells from PBMCs. The receptors shown here come from a human donor in good health (CMV status not recorded). Some clones in this sample may be carry-over from other donors' samples.

The rearrangement joins TRBV14 to TRBJ2-1; the D is unclear. The germline V and J ends were trimmed by 5 bases and 0 bases, with 14 bases remaining between them. Per the germline V gene, CDR1 is SGHDN and CDR2 is FVKESK. This CDR3 has 16 amino acids. CDR3 region: CASSSFNPSSYNEQFF. The CDR3 DNA reads TGTGCCAGCAGCTCTTTCAATCCGAGCTCCTACAATGAGCAGTTCTTC.

This clonotype was observed a handful of times. The V and J genes are TRBV29-1 and TRBJ1-1, with no clear D. CDR3 length: 11 residues. The germline CDR1 and CDR2 sequences are SQVTM and ANQGSEA. Trimming stripped 4 bases from V and 1 base from J, with 4 bases between. The CDR3 protein is CSVGRNTEAFF. The CDR3 DNA follows: TGCAGCGTTGGTAGGAACACTGAAGCTTTCTTT.

This clonotype was counted ten times or more. The chain joins TRBV12-3 or TRBV12-4 to TRBJ1-1; D remains unclear. The V end was cut by 0 bases, the J end by 4 bases, with 9 bases between. CDR3 length: 14 residues. CDR3 amino acids: CASSLALTGTEAFF. The CDR3, as DNA: TGTGCCAGCAGTTTAGCGCTTACCGGCACTGAAGCTTTCTTT.

This rearrangement joins TRBV5-6 to TRBJ2-1, with 7 bases that match TRBD2. The CDR3 has 17 amino acids. Germline trimming cut 5 bases from V and 3 bases from J; bases unmatched to any gene: 14. Germline-derived CDR1 and CDR2 are SGHDT and YYEEEE. The CDR3 here is CASRGRIAGKLYNEQFF. In DNA form, the CDR3 reads TGTGCCAGCAGGGGCCGGATAGCGGGTAAGCTCTACAATGAGCAGTTCTTC.

This clonotype was found once. The J gene is TRBJ2-1, the V gene TRBV25-1; D could derive from TRBD1 or TRBD2 (5 bases each). This CDR3 is built from 14 residues. V lost 3 bases and J lost 12, with 18 bases in between. Germline CDR1 reads MGHDK; CDR2 reads SYGVNS. This CDR3 reads CASSDLWDPKGQFF. In DNA form, the CDR3 reads TGTGCCAGCAGTGATTTGTGGGACCCCAAGGGGCAGTTCTTC.

CDR3 sequence reads: CASSTDREYNQPQHF. The DNA of the CDR3 is TGTGCCAGTAGTACGGACAGGGAGTACAATCAGCCCCAGCATTTT. The rearrangement joins TRBV19 to TRBJ1-5, with 8 bases identical to TRBD1. Per germline, CDR1 LNHDA and CDR2 SQIVND (reference sequence). V dropped 4 bases and J dropped 3; count of bases not matched to a gene: 5. The CDR3 is 15 amino acids.

The gene calls are TRBV12-3 or TRBV12-4 and TRBJ1-1; 7 bases align to TRBD1. V lost 7 bases and J lost 6; bases outside the gene matches: 8. The CDR3 covers 13 residues. The CDR3 sequence: CASKPQGFPEAFF. Written as DNA, the CDR3 is TGTGCCAGCAAACCACAGGGGTTCCCTGAAGCTTTCTTT.

This chain connects TRBV6-2 or TRBV6-3 to TRBJ1-2, with D uncertain. Germline V CDR1 and CDR2: MNHEY, SVGEGT. There are 11 residues in the CDR3. CDR3 residues: CVTGSFYGYTF. Here the CDR3 DNA reads TGTGTCACCGGCTCGTTCTATGGCTACACCTTC.

The chain combines TRBV7-4 with TRBJ1-1; D perhaps matches TRBD1 (5 bases). This CDR3 has 15 amino acids. V dropped 5 bases and J dropped 5 bases, with 18 bases sitting between them. The germline gives CDR1 SGHVT, CDR2 SQSDAQ. The DNA of the CDR3 is TGTGCCAGCAGCGGAGTGGGGGGAGCGGGAACTGAAGCTTTCTTT. Translated, it gives CASSGVGGAGTEAFF. The full variable domain, rest sourced from reference TRBV7-4 and TRBJ1-1, is GAGVSQSPRYKVAKRGRDVALRCDSISGHVTLYWYRQTLGQGSEVLTYSQSDAQRDKSGRPSGRFSAERPERSVSTLKIQRTEQGDSAVYLCASSGVGGAGTEAFFGQGTRLTVV.

This clonotype was recorded at least ten times. V usage is TRBV12-3 or TRBV12-4 and J usage is TRBJ2-7; tentative D call: TRBD1 (6 bases). V dropped 4 bases and J dropped 7 bases, with 11 bases sitting between them. This CDR3 is built from 12 residues. As DNA, the CDR3 is TGTGCCAGCAGTTCAGGGGCCGGGGAGCAGTACGTC. Its translation: CASSSGAGEQYV.

A word on this clonotype: A read error may account for a junction end that differs from germline. This chain connects TRBV7-6 to TRBJ2-3; a weak D match, TRBD1 (5 bases). The germline V gene has CDR1 SGHVS and CDR2 FNYEAQ. CDR3 length: 14 amino acids. The CDR3 spells CTSSLIGGTDTQYF. In DNA, the CDR3 is TGTACCAGCAGCTTGATAGGGGGCACAGATACGCAGTATTTT. The full variable domain, rest sourced from reference TRBV7-6 and TRBJ2-3, is GAGVSQSPRYKVTKRGQDVALRCDPISGHVSLYWYRQALGQGPEFLTYFNYEAQQDKSGLPNDRFSAERPEGSISTLTIQRTEQRDSAMYRCTSSLIGGTDTQYFGPGTRLTVL.

The chain carries TRBV5-1 and TRBJ2-2; perhaps TRBD1 as D (6 bases). This CDR3 is 14 amino acids long. Germline lookup yields CDR1 SGHRS and CDR2 YFSETQ. V was pared by 4 bases and J by 8 bases, with 15 bases between. The CDR3 region has the DNA TGCGCCAGCAGCATGGACAGTCCCCCGGGGGAGCTGTTTTTT. Residues: CASSMDSPPGELFF.

Ten or more counts support this clonotype. The chain combines TRBV7-8 with TRBJ2-7; maybe TRBD1 (6 bases). This CDR3 has 13 amino acids. Trimming took off 5 bases at V and 6 bases at J, with 14 bases between the two ends. Germline values: CDR1 SGHVS, CDR2 FQNEAQ. Here the CDR3 DNA reads TGTGCCAGCAGCCGACAACTAGGGGGCGAGCAGTACGTC. Its translation is CASSRQLGGEQYV.